The rows below give T cell receptor beta chains drawn from one sample of a study of OX40 agonist ivuxolimab in advanced cancers. Produced via immunoSEQ multiplex PCR; TCRdb's table is partial and in-frame only. The sample carries some 62,000 clones, under 95% recorded once. The specimen comprised CD4+ or CD8+ T cells sorted from blood, sampled in a trial of the OX40 agonist ivuxolimab. These receptors originate from an adult with an advanced solid tumor such as melanoma, head and neck, liver or kidney cancer. Both conserved end residues are part of each CDR3. The D gene is left open where the match is weak. Clone sizes are given selectively: once, few, many, or a class where the clone is expanded.

d_gene	j_gene	abundance	v_gene	CDR3aa	CDR3nt
-	TRBJ2-7	-	TRBV10-3	CAISEDDYEQYF	TGTGCCATCAGTGAGGACGACTACGAGCAGTACTTC
TRBD1	TRBJ2-7	-	TRBV27	CASSLRGPSTYEQYF	TGTGCCAGCAGTCTAAGGGGGCCCTCCACCTACGAGCAGTACTTC
-	TRBJ1-5	-	TRBV12-5	CASGLLQPQHF	TGTGCTAGTGGTTTACTTCAGCCCCAGCATTTT
TRBD2	TRBJ2-1	-	TRBV7-8	CASSPAGAYNEQFF	TGTGCCAGTTCCCCCGCGGGAGCCTACAATGAGCAGTTCTTC
TRBD2	TRBJ2-7	-	TRBV28	CASSLKGGRVYEQYF	TGTGCCAGCAGTTTAAAGGGAGGGAGGGTCTACGAGCAGTACTTC
-	TRBJ1-1	-	TRBV7-3	CASSPLPGTEAFF	TGTGCCAGCAGCCCCCTCCCAGGGACTGAAGCTTTCTTT
-	TRBJ1-4	once	TRBV10-3	CAISEAGTEEKLFF	TGTGCCATCAGTGAGGCAGGGACGGAAGAAAAACTGTTTTTT
TRBD2	TRBJ2-4	-	TRBV15	CATSRDEVSSGRMLRTLAKNIQYF	TGTGCCACCAGCAGAGATGAGGTGTCTAGCGGGAGGATGCTCAGGACTTTAGCCAAAAACATTCAGTACTTC
TRBD2	TRBJ2-5	once	TRBV7-9	CASSPGLAGAPRETQYF	TGTGCCAGCAGCCCGGGACTAGCGGGAGCCCCCAGAGAGACCCAGTACTTC
TRBD1	TRBJ2-6	-	TRBV28	CASSLIGTGAFSGANVLTF	TGTGCCAGCAGTTTGATTGGGACAGGGGCTTTCTCTGGGGCCAACGTCCTGACTTTC
-	TRBJ2-7	-	TRBV27	CASSPHPYEQYF	TGTGCCAGCAGTCCCCACCCCTACGAGCAGTACTTC
-	TRBJ2-1	-	TRBV12-5	CASGFFWENEQFF	TGTGCTAGTGGTTTCTTCTGGGAGAATGAGCAGTTCTTC
-	TRBJ2-1	-	TRBV27	CASSDGRSVFPNEQFF	TGTGCCAGCAGTGACGGTCGATCCGTGTTTCCCAATGAGCAGTTCTTC
TRBD2	TRBJ2-1	-	TRBV7-8	CASSRSVAGTYNEQFF	TGTGCCAGCAGCCGTTCCGTAGCGGGGACGTACAATGAGCAGTTCTTC
-	TRBJ1-1	few	TRBV21-1	CASTEGEGGETEAFF	TGTGCCAGCACCGAGGGGGAGGGAGGAGAAACTGAAGCTTTCTTT
-	TRBJ2-3	-	TRBV7-8	CASSLVNGFADTQYF	TGTGCCAGCAGCTTGGTTAACGGGTTCGCAGATACGCAGTATTTT
-	TRBJ2-1	-	TRBV11-2	CASSLEVLGEQFF	TGTGCCAGCAGCTTAGAGGTTCTAGGAGAGCAGTTCTTC